The clone carrying this T cell receptor beta chain was picked up a small number of times. Its target is unknown. This entry belongs to a study of CD8 T cells in ankylosing spondylitis. Study results and caveats: Enrichment of disease-linked clones was reportedly significant in matched ankylosing spondylitis synovial fluid. One TCR beta motif, made up of roughly eight highly homologous variants, appeared characteristic of ankylosing spondylitis blood.

Quantitative 5'-RACE was performed with molecular barcodes, and it yielded the TCR beta libraries. MiXCR, run by TCRdb on the 5' RACE reads, gives a single entry per CDR3 protein. The table has 500,000 or so distinct CDR3 sequences, about 5.2% seen once. Trimming stripped 5 bases from V and 2 bases from J, with 13 bases between. Germline values: CDR1 MNHEY, CDR2 SMNVEV (reference sequence). This CDR3 is 14 amino acids long. Sequenced material: blood, either unsorted or a sorted T cell fraction (not recorded which). The V gene is TRBV27, the J gene TRBJ2-7; D ambiguous. The TCR sequence derives from a male donor with ankylosing spondylitis. CDR3 residues: CASSRSSLTYEQYF. The CDR3 bases are TGTGCCAGCAGTCGGTCATCCTTGACCTACGAGCAGTACTTC.